Below are 22 T cell receptor beta chains sequenced from a single sample in a study of cytomegalovirus exposure and HLA in healthy donors. The PCR made use of 60 Vbeta and 13 Jbeta primers. Assay used: immunoSEQ multiplex PCR; TCRdb lists only in-frame clones, some missing. Of about 120,000 clones listed, around three quarters were seen once; the top ten hold almost 3%. The sequenced sample was PBMCs. The source of these receptors is a woman between 18 and 30 years old in good health and CMV-seropositive.

The chain links TRBV5-6 to TRBJ2-7, with 7 bases lining up with TRBD2. CDR1 is SGHDT and CDR2 is YYEEEE in the germline V gene. Trimming at V came to 0 bases and at J to 3 bases, leaving 6 bases not matched to a gene. This CDR3 spans 15 amino acids. CDR3 DNA sequence: TGTGCCAGCAGCTTGGCTGGGGGAGGGTTCTACGAGCAGTACTTC. It specifies CASSLAGGGFYEQYF.

The chain uses TRBV27 and TRBJ2-7; 15 bases agree with TRBD2. The germline V gene encodes CDR1 MNHEY and CDR2 SMNVEV (reference sequence). The CDR3 runs 15 residues. Trimming removed 6 bases from V and 9 bases from J; junction bases left unmatched: 9. CDR3 coding DNA: TGTGCCAGCAGCCCTGGGACTAGCGGGAGGCTGGGGCAGTACTTC. Translated, it gives CASSPGTSGRLGQYF.

The chain joins TRBV5-4 to TRBJ2-7; D may be TRBD1 (6 bases). The CDR3 is 15 amino acids. The germline V gene has CDR1 SGHNT and CDR2 YYREEE (reference sequence). The V end lost 4 bases, the J end lost 4 bases, and 18 bases lay between the germline ends. CDR3 sequence (DNA): TGTGCCAGCAGCCCGCGGCCAGGGGCAAAATACGAGCAGTACTTC. Its translation: CASSPRPGAKYEQYF.

This clone was seen a handful of times. This chain joins TRBV11-2 and TRBJ2-5; 10 positions match TRBD2. The CDR3 spans 15 residues. Looked up from germline, CDR1 is SGHAT and CDR2 is FQNNGV. V shed 5 bases and J 5 bases; nucleotides not matched to a gene: 8. In DNA, the CDR3 is TGTGCCAGCAGCCCTAGCGGGAGCCCCCGGGAGACCCAGTACTTC. It encodes CASSPSGSPRETQYF.

This sequence joins TRBV27 and TRBJ2-3; 8 bases align to TRBD2. The CDR3 is made up of 15 amino acids. After removal of 2 bases from V and 0 bases from J, the junction contained 1 base not matched to a gene. Looked up from germline, CDR1 is MNHEY and CDR2 is SMNVEV (reference sequence). CDR3 amino acids: CASSLKRESTDTQYF. The CDR3 DNA reads TGTGCCAGCAGTTTAAAGCGGGAGAGCACAGATACGCAGTATTTT.

V and J are TRBV5-8 and TRBJ1-4, with D possibly TRBD1 on 6 matching bases. In germline, CDR1 is SGHTS, CDR2 YDEGEE. The length of the CDR3 is 14 residues. Trimming removed 0 bases at V and 7 bases at J, with 10 bases between. CDR3 DNA sequence: TGTGCCAGCAGCTTGGCAGGGGTTAGTGAAAAACTGTTTTTT. Encoded protein: CASSLAGVSEKLFF.

This chain connects TRBV6-5 to TRBJ1-3; no clear D. V dropped 7 bases and J dropped 6 bases, with 13 bases sitting between them. Germline assignment: CDR1 MNHEY and CDR2 SVGAGI. The CDR3 runs 13 residues. This CDR3 is CASTQPPVNTIYF. DNA of the CDR3: TGTGCCAGCACTCAACCCCCGGTAAACACCATATATTTT.

CDR3: CATSSRRTGTEAFF. Here the CDR3 DNA reads TGTGCCACCAGCAGCCGACGGACTGGCACTGAAGCTTTCTTT. The V call is TRBV15, the J call TRBJ1-1; D unclear. Trimming removed 3 bases from V and 4 bases from J, with 12 bases in between. This CDR3 has 14 residues. From germline, CDR1 is LNHNV and CDR2 YYDKDF (reference sequence).

The gene calls are TRBV6-5 and TRBJ2-7; D possibly corresponds to TRBD2 (6 bases). Trimming pared 8 bases from V and 2 bases from J, leaving 13 bases between. The CDR3 covers 13 residues. Germline loops: CDR1 MNHEY, CDR2 SVGAGI. The CDR3 loop reads CASAGEATYEQYF. CDR3 coding DNA: TGTGCCAGCGCCGGGGAGGCCACCTACGAGCAGTACTTC.

The chain carries TRBV6-5 and TRBJ2-7; D remains ambiguous. CDR3 length: 15 amino acids. The V gene lost 2 bases and the J gene lost 3 bases, with 14 bases spanning the gap. The germline CDR1 and CDR2 sequences are MNHEY and SVGAGI. The CDR3 here is CASSYSSESGYEQYF. The CDR3 DNA follows: TGTGCCAGCAGTTACAGTTCGGAGTCGGGCTACGAGCAGTACTTC.

The chain has TRBV7-2 and TRBJ1-2, with D maybe TRBD1 (6 bases). The CDR3 is 15 amino acids. Trimming left V 1 base short and J 4 bases short, with 13 bases between. Germline V gives CDR1 SGHTA, CDR2 FQGNSA. The CDR3: CASSLGQVGGYGYTF. The CDR3 nucleotides are TGTGCCAGCAGCTTAGGACAGGTTGGGGGCTATGGCTACACCTTC. The variable domain in full, completed from reference TRBV7-2 and TRBJ1-2, reads GAGVSQSPSNKVTEKGKDVELRCDPISGHTALYWYRQSLGQGLEFLIYFQGNSAPDKSGLPSDRFSAERTGGSVSTLTIQRTQQEDSAVYLCASSLGQVGGYGYTFGSGTRLTVV.

The genes are TRBV4-1 and TRBJ1-2; 7 positions agree with TRBD1. Germline values: CDR1 MGHRA, CDR2 YSYEKL. The CDR3 is made up of 15 amino acids. Trimming at V came to 0 bases and at J to 5 bases, leaving 6 bases not matched to a gene. CDR3 DNA sequence: TGCGCCAGCAGCCAAGAAGGTCGGGGACAGTATGGCTACACCTTC. Amino acid sequence: CASSQEGRGQYGYTF.

The rearrangement joins TRBV7-2 to TRBJ2-5; D is unresolved. Trimming took 2 bases from V and 0 from J, leaving 7 bases between them. The CDR3 consists of 14 residues. Per the germline V gene, CDR1 is SGHTA and CDR2 is FQGNSA. The CDR3 nucleotides read TGTGCCAGCAGCTTAAGCCGGTACCAAGAGACCCAGTACTTC. Amino acid sequence: CASSLSRYQETQYF.

The chain recombines TRBV5-1 with TRBJ2-7, with TRBD2 as a possible D gene (5 bases). Germline V gene sequence: CDR1 SGHRS, CDR2 YFSETQ. The germline V and J ends were trimmed by 4 bases and 6 bases, with 11 bases remaining between them. The length of the CDR3 is 12 residues. CDR3 sequence (DNA): TGCGCCAGCAGCCTTCTAGCCGGCGAGCAGTACTTC. Protein sequence: CASSLLAGEQYF.

V and J are TRBV6-6 and TRBJ1-1; maybe TRBD1 (5 bases). V was pared by 6 bases and J by 0 bases, with 14 bases between. This CDR3 has 15 residues. Germline V gene lookup returns CDR1 MNHNY and CDR2 SVGAGI (reference sequence). CDR3 residues: CASRSTQVMNTEAFF. The CDR3 DNA sequence: TGTGCCAGCAGGTCCACACAGGTTATGAACACTGAAGCTTTCTTT.

This chain uses TRBV6-6 with TRBJ2-7, with D perhaps matching TRBD2 (6 bases). The CDR3 is 13 amino acids. V lost 2 bases and J lost 4, with 9 bases in between. Germline CDR1 and CDR2: MNHNY and SVGAGI (reference sequence). The CDR3 spells CASSYAAGYEQYF. The CDR3 DNA is TGTGCCAGCAGTTACGCCGCGGGGTACGAGCAGTACTTC.

V is TRBV4-2 and J is TRBJ1-5; 7 bases agree with TRBD1. Trimming took 5 bases from V and 7 from J; bases not matched to a gene: 5. The CDR3 has 13 amino acids. Looked up from germline, CDR1 is LGHNA and CDR2 is YNFKEQ. DNA of the CDR3: TGTGCCAGCAGCGGGCGGGACAGACAGCCCCAGCATTTT. It specifies CASSGRDRQPQHF.

The V and J genes are TRBV28 and TRBJ2-5; 12 bases are shared with TRBD2. The end of the DNA aligns better with TRBJ2-7, so the J call may be wrong. Germline CDR1 is MDHEN and CDR2 is SYDVKM. The CDR3 is made up of 15 amino acids. CDR3 DNA: TGTGCCAGCAGCCGAGGACTAGCGGGACCCTACGAGCAGTACTTC. Its protein product is CASSRGLAGPYEQYF.

This sequence joins TRBV28 and TRBJ1-4, with D tentatively TRBD1 (5 bases). V lost 5 bases to trimming and J lost 0 bases, with 22 bases between them. The CDR3 sequence is 19 residues long. The germline V gene encodes CDR1 MDHEN and CDR2 SYDVKM. CDR3 in amino acids: CASSPTHGRGSATNEKLFF. The CDR3 DNA reads as TGTGCCAGCAGTCCGACCCATGGAAGGGGCTCTGCAACTAATGAAAAACTGTTTTTT. The variable domain in full, with the rest retrieved from reference TRBV28 and TRBJ1-4, is DVKVTQSSRYLVKRTGEKVFLECVQDMDHENMFWYRQDPGLGLRLIYFSYDVKMKEKGDIPEGYSVSREKKERFSLILESASTNQTSMYLCASSPTHGRGSATNEKLFFGSGTQLSVL.

This chain joins TRBV25-1 and TRBJ2-7; a possible D gene is TRBD2 (5 bases). The CDR3 is 14 residues long. CDR1 and CDR2 (germline): MGHDK, SYGVNS. Trimming shortened V by 4 bases and J by 2 bases, and 12 bases separated the two germline ends. CDR3 in DNA: TGTGCCAGCAGTGGTCGACTACCGCCCTACGAGCAGTACTTC. Translated, it gives CASSGRLPPYEQYF.

This clone was observed a single time. The chain is built from TRBV18 and TRBJ2-2; a weak D match, TRBD1 (6 bases). Trimming took off 2 bases at V and 6 bases at J, with 16 bases between the two ends. This CDR3 spans 16 amino acids. The germline gives CDR1 KGHSH, CDR2 LQKENI. The CDR3 loop is CASSPTGRGLSGELFF. CDR3 DNA: TGTGCCAGCTCACCAACGGGCAGGGGTCTCTCCGGGGAGCTGTTTTTT.

This clone was recorded a few times. The rearrangement links TRBV7-8 to TRBJ2-6; D is uncertain. From germline, CDR1 is SGHVS and CDR2 FQNEAQ. The CDR3 contains 14 residues. V was trimmed by 2 bases and J by 3 bases, leaving 5 bases between them. CDR3 in amino acids: CASSLSRGANVLTF. The CDR3 bases are TGTGCCAGCAGCTTATCTCGTGGGGCCAACGTCCTGACTTTC.